What follows is one T cell receptor beta chain and its context. Its antigen is not identified. TRB rearrangements spanning V, D and J were amplified using mixed TRB-A/B primers. TCRdb reprocessed the multiplex PCR reads with MiXCR, giving one entry per CDR3 protein. The table includes about 2,500 distinct CDR3 sequences, under 30% detected once. After removal of 2 bases from V and 0 bases from J, the junction contained 8 bases not matched to a gene. The germline gives CDR1 SGHAT, CDR2 FQDESV (reference sequence). The CDR3 loop spans 17 amino acids. The sample comes from a study of T cell repertoires in aging, cancer and after chemotherapy. Study-wide points: Age-matched healthy donors had significantly more diverse, less clonal blood TCR repertoires than untreated cancer patients. Healthy donors lost TCR diversity with age mainly through richness, cancer patients through richness and evenness. Immunological memory after chemotherapy cannot be judged from the repertoire data. Across the chemotherapy interval, each cancer cohort showed higher median generation probability, suggesting thymic rebound.

The template was genomic DNA from peripheral blood, not RNA. The chain recombines TRBV11-1 with TRBJ2-3; 7 bases fit TRBD2. The material sequenced was blood. The origin of this receptor is a human donor in good health. Here the CDR3 reads CASSLLSGGTSTDTQYF. The CDR3 nucleotides read TGTGCCAGCAGCTTATTGTCCGGGGGGACTAGCACAGATACGCAGTATTTT. The variable domain in full, with the rest retrieved from reference TRBV11-1 and TRBJ2-3, is EAEVAQSPRYKITEKSQAVAFWCDPISGHATLYWYRQILGQGPELLVQFQDESVVDDSQLPKDRFSAERLKGVDSTLKIQPAELGDSAMYLCASSLLSGGTSTDTQYFGPGTRLTVL.